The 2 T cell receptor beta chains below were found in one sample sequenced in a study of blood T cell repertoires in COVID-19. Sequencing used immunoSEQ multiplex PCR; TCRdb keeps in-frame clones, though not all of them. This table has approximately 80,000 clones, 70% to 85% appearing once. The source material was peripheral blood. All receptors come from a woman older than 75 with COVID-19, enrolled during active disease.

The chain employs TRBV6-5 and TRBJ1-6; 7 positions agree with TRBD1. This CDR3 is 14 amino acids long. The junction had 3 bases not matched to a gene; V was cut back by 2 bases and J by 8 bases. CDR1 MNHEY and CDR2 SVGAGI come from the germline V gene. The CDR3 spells CASSYTQGHSPLHF. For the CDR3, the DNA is TGTGCCAGCAGTTACACACAGGGGCATTCACCCCTCCACTTT.

CDR3 bases: TGTGCCAGCCCAGACCGGGACAGAGATTTTAATTCACCCCTCCACTTT. This codes for CASPDRDRDFNSPLHF. The chain is built from TRBV18 and TRBJ1-6, with 7 bases aligning to TRBD1. Germline trimming cut 8 bases from V and 6 bases from J; bases unmatched to any gene: 13. Per germline, CDR1 KGHSH and CDR2 LQKENI. CDR3 length: 16 amino acids.